Detailed here is one T cell receptor beta chain. Its antigen specificity is not known. Within one base of it there is no much larger clone, and no base qualities were kept. This sample was included in a study of shared clonotypes between healthy human individuals (dated by TCRdb to 2018 to 2020). Some background on the complete study: The cohort included three men and a couple of women between 18 and 49 years of age. Between about 0.85 and 9.5 billion PBMCs per donor were obtained by leukapheresis. To estimate repertoire size and how much clonotypes are shared between individuals, the study performed deep sequencing of blood TCR repertoires from roughly five healthy adults. To increase sequencing depth and limit assay-specific biases, TCR repertoire library preparation and sequencing were carried out by different laboratories using diverse techniques. Study-level results and caveats: The small number of donors limited the genetic and exposure-history diversity represented. Pairwise subsampling led to the expectation that sequencing depth would affect the degree of clonotype sharing among donors. Sampling was limited to blood, and TCR repertoires in tissue likely differ from TCR repertoires in blood.

Here V drops 1 base and J drops 2 bases, and the junction holds 10 bases not matched to any gene. CDR1 SGHKS and CDR2 YYEKEE are derived from the germline V gene (reference sequence). Taken from cysteine to phenylalanine, the CDR3 has 18 residues. Of the read, only the CDR3 DNA is kept; its 54 bases are in frame from base 1. Donors were healthy HIV-negative adults with no recently reported acute infections or vaccinations. All donors were Caucasian adults living in Nashville, Tennessee, USA. For unsorted samples, tens of millions of PBMCs were counted, and genomic DNA was extracted using the QIAamp DNA Blood Mini kit. After blood collection by leukapheresis, PBMCs were isolated using Ficoll-Histopaque density gradient centrifugation and then cryopreserved in the vapor phase of liquid nitrogen. Using the deep immunoSEQ assay, TCR CDR3 regions were amplified from genomic DNA by multiplex PCR. Genomic DNA extracted from each cell subset was distributed evenly over all wells of several immunoSEQ 96-well plates, and each plate served as one replicate. For unsorted PBMC, 300 ng genomic DNA, equal to 25,000 to 35,000 T cell genomes, was loaded into each replicate PCR. Genomic DNA from unsorted PBMC was sequenced over ten immunoSEQ deep assay plates. The purified libraries were quantified using a Qubit 3.0 fluorometer, sized with a Bioanalyzer 2100, and then quantified again using the KAPA Library Quantification kit. A separate single-read 150-cycle Illumina NextSeq 550 flow cell was used to sequence each immunoSEQ 96-well plate. Regarding the original processing steps: Because only junctional sequences without quality scores were contained in the immunoSEQ output, filtering matching that applied to full-length reads could not be performed. To assign V/J genes and CDR3, sequences were annotated against IMGT germline references using PyIR, a Python wrapper for IgBLAST v1.9. Reads were removed for weak V/J assignments (E-value above 1e-6), missing CDR3, stop codons, out-of-frame junctions, or ambiguous translated residues. V3J clonotypes were defined as sequences sharing an identical inferred V gene, J gene, and CDR3 amino acid sequence. The percentage overlap between two repertoires was calculated by dividing the number of shared unique clonotypes by the size of the smaller repertoire. Richness of each repertoire was evaluated using RTK rarefaction, the Chao1 estimator, and Recon v2.1 estimates of unobserved clonotypes. TCRdb holds this immuneACCESS table with in-frame rearrangements only. Some clones are missing; in checked studies, unresolved V genes explain under half, and the rest has no known cause. V, J and clone size derive from that table, while D and trimming were established from the DNA sequence. This sample comprises about 470,000 clones, around 75% of them detected only once. The leading ten clones occupy roughly an eighth of the sample.

Input material: PBMCs. The clonotype was recovered from a woman aged 40 to 50 in good health. Some clones in this sample may be carry-over from other donors' samples. The rearranged segments are TRBV5-5 and TRBJ1-1, with 11 central nucleotides matching TRBD1. The CDR3 region: CASSLKSRTGGYNTEAFF. The nucleotide sequence reads as follows: TGTGCCAGCAGCTTGAAGTCCCGGACAGGGGGCTACAACACTGAAGCTTTCTTT.